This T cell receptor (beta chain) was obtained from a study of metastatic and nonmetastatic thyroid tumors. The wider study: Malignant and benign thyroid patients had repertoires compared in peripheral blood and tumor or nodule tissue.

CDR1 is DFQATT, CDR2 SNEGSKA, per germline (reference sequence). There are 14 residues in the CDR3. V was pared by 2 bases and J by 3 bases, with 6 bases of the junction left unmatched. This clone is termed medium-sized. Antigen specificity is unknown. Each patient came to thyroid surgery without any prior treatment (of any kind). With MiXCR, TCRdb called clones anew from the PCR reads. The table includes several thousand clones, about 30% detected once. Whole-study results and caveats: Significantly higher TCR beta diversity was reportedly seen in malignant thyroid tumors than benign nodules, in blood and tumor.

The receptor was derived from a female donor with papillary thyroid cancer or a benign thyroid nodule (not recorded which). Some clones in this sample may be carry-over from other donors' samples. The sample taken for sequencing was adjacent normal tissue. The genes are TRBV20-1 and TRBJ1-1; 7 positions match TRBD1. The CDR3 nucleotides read TGCAGTGCTAGAAACAGGGGCCGAGACACTGAAGCTTTCTTT. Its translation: CSARNRGRDTEAFF.